The 32 T cell receptor beta chains listed next were all sequenced from one sample in a study of T cells in localized non-small cell lung cancer. Clones were sequenced by immunoSEQ multiplex PCR, and TCRdb holds only the in-frame ones, with some missing. Here the sample spans approximately 11,000 clones, approximately 81% being singletons. The sample in question was peripheral blood, obtained before any cancer treatment. Receptor source: a male donor aged 60 or over with stage I lung adenocarcinoma.

This clone is a singleton in its sample. The chain combines TRBV5-1 with TRBJ2-3; D not certain. CDR3 size: 12 residues. Deletions cut 0 bases from V and 5 bases from J, with 4 bases between. Germline CDR1 is SGHRS and CDR2 is YFSETQ. DNA of the CDR3: TGCGCCAGCAGCTTGGGGTTAGATACGCAGTATTTT. Encoded protein: CASSLGLDTQYF.

The chain carries TRBV6-5 and TRBJ2-7, with a weak D call TRBD2 (5 bases). This CDR3 is 14 amino acids long. V lost 2 bases, J lost 3 bases, and 11 bases lay in between. Germline assignment: CDR1 MNHEY and CDR2 SVGAGI. For the CDR3, the DNA is TGTGCCAGCAGTTACCTGACCGCGGGCTACGAGCAGTACTTC. Its translation: CASSYLTAGYEQYF.

The gene calls are TRBV6-1 and TRBJ1-4; D is undetermined. Trimming removed 11 bases at V and 3 bases at J, with 16 bases between. The CDR3 spans 14 residues. Germline-derived CDR1 and CDR2 are MNHNS and SASEGT. For the CDR3, the DNA is TGTGCCGTAACTGCCCTCCCGGCTAATGAAAAACTGTTTTTT. Its protein is CAVTALPANEKLFF.

The V gene is TRBV9, the J gene TRBJ1-6; 7 bases match TRBD1. CDR1 is SGDLS, CDR2 YYNGEE, per germline. This CDR3 region has 15 residues. The J segment lost 9 bases and the V segment lost 0 bases, leaving 6 bases of the junction unmatched. This chain's CDR3 is CASSVEGAGGSPLHF. The CDR3 coding sequence is TGTGCCAGCAGCGTAGAAGGGGCAGGGGGTTCACCCCTCCACTTT.

J is TRBJ2-3 and V is TRBV11-2; TRBD1 matches 9 bases. Germline CDR1 SGHAT, CDR2 FQNNGV. With V trimmed by 5 bases and J by 6 bases, 9 bases remained unmatched. This CDR3 comprises 15 residues. The CDR3 DNA reads as TGTGCCAGCAGCGATGGGACAGGGAGTCGCGATACGCAGTATTTT. This encodes CASSDGTGSRDTQYF. Combining the CDR3 with reference TRBV11-2 and TRBJ2-3 gives the whole variable domain EAGVAQSPRYKIIEKRQSVAFWCNPISGHATLYWYQQILGQGPKLLIQFQNNGVVDDSQLPKDRFSAERLKGVDSTLKIQPAKLEDSAVYLCASSDGTGSRDTQYFGPGTRLTVL.

This clone was picked up one time. V gene TRBV27 combines with J gene TRBJ2-7, with TRBD1 matching 12 bases. Germline CDR1 is MNHEY and CDR2 is SMNVEV (reference sequence). With V trimmed by 8 bases and J by 7 bases, 15 bases remained unmatched. The CDR3 is 16 residues long. The DNA for the CDR3 is TGTGCCAGCTCCCCTTGGGGGGGACAGGGGGCTGGTGAGCAGTACTTC. Residues: CASSPWGGQGAGEQYF.

The chain links TRBV10-1 to TRBJ1-4; a possible D gene is TRBD1 (5 bases). Germline values: CDR1 WNHNN, CDR2 SYGVQD (reference sequence). The V and J ends lost 7 bases and 4 bases respectively, with 13 bases between them. This CDR3 is 14 amino acids long. CDR3 region: CASTLLRGNEKLFF. The CDR3 DNA sequence: TGCGCCAGCACCCTCCTGAGGGGTAATGAAAAACTGTTTTTT.

This clone was recorded a few times. The chain recombines TRBV27 with TRBJ2-2; 9 nucleotides line up with TRBD1. The CDR3 has 16 residues. The V and J ends lost 6 bases and 4 bases, in that order; junction bases with no gene match: 9. Germline-derived CDR1 and CDR2 are MNHEY and SMNVEV (reference sequence). The CDR3 region has the DNA TGTGCCAGCAGATCACCGGGACAGGGATCCACCGGGGAGCTGTTTTTT. The encoded protein is CASRSPGQGSTGELFF.

V usage is TRBV5-1 and J usage is TRBJ2-3; tentatively, D is TRBD2 (6 bases). Between the trimmed V and J ends, which lost 3 bases and 0 bases, there was a span of 8 bases. The CDR3 extends over 14 amino acids. Germline CDR1 and CDR2: SGHRS and YFSETQ. The CDR3 sequence: CASSSGTSTDTQYF. CDR3 DNA sequence: TGCGCCAGCAGCTCTGGGACTAGCACAGATACGCAGTATTTT.

This clone occurred a few times. The chain uses TRBV29-1 and TRBJ1-1; a possible D gene is TRBD1 (5 bases). Germline V gene sequence: CDR1 SQVTM, CDR2 ANQGSEA. Trimming pared 5 bases from V and 10 bases from J, leaving 20 bases between. There are 13 residues in the CDR3. CDR3 loop: CSVTIDQGRGAFF. The CDR3 DNA is TGCAGCGTTACCATAGACCAGGGACGGGGAGCTTTCTTT.

The V and J genes are TRBV7-6 and TRBJ2-5, with D perhaps TRBD1 (6 bases). Looked up from germline, CDR1 is SGHVS and CDR2 is FNYEAQ. The V end was cut by 5 bases, the J end by 5 bases, with 15 bases between. CDR3 size: 14 residues. The CDR3 spells CASSRIQGFETQYF. The CDR3 DNA sequence: TGTGCCAGCAGCCGTATTCAGGGGTTCGAGACCCAGTACTTC.

This chain uses TRBV5-1 with TRBJ1-2; TRBD1 agrees at 7 bases. The V and J ends lost 2 bases and 6 bases, in that order; junction bases with no gene match: 1. The CDR3 runs 12 residues. Germline lookup yields CDR1 SGHRS and CDR2 YFSETQ. In DNA form, the CDR3 reads TGCGCCAGCAGCTTCGACAGGGATGGCTACACCTTC. Protein sequence: CASSFDRDGYTF.

V gene TRBV19 combines with J gene TRBJ2-2; D may be TRBD1 or TRBD2 (5 bases each). The CDR3 is 13 residues long. The germline V gene encodes CDR1 LNHDA and CDR2 SQIVND (reference sequence). CDR3 nucleotide sequence: TGTGCTTCCACGGGGCTCCCTACCGGGGAGCTGTTTTTT. Translated, it gives CASTGLPTGELFF.

The genes are TRBV28 and TRBJ1-2; 9 bases map to TRBD1. The CDR3 covers 14 residues. Germline lookup yields CDR1 MDHEN and CDR2 SYDVKM. With 6 bases clipped from V and 8 bases from J, the junction kept 10 bases outside the gene matches. The CDR3 protein is CASRPWDRVAGYTF. The CDR3 coding sequence is TGTGCCAGCAGGCCCTGGGACAGGGTGGCCGGCTACACCTTC.

The chain recombines TRBV6-6 with TRBJ2-1; D is uncertain. The length of the CDR3 is 14 residues. The germline gives CDR1 MNHNY, CDR2 SVGAGI (reference sequence). V lost 0 bases and J 2 bases, leaving 5 bases between the germline ends. The CDR3 DNA reads as TGTGCCAGCAGTTACTCGAGGACCTACAATGAGCAGTTCTTC. This translates into CASSYSRTYNEQFF.

V is TRBV5-1 and J is TRBJ2-5; D is perhaps TRBD1 (6 bases). Trimming left V 4 bases short and J 2 bases short, with 9 bases between. The CDR3 covers 13 residues. The germline gives CDR1 SGHRS, CDR2 YFSETQ. CDR3 amino acids: CASSRTAQETQYF. The CDR3 nucleotides are TGCGCCAGCAGCCGGACAGCTCAAGAGACCCAGTACTTC. Full variable domain (missing parts from reference TRBV5-1 and TRBJ2-5): KAGVTQTPRYLIKTRGQQVTLSCSPISGHRSVSWYQQTPGQGLQFLFEYFSETQRNKGNFPGRFSGRQFSNSRSEMNVSTLELGDSALYLCASSRTAQETQYFGPGTRLLVL.

The chain has TRBV10-3 and TRBJ2-2; D remains ambiguous. Germline CDR1 is ENHRY and CDR2 is SYGVKD. The ends were cut back, 7 bases at V and 1 base at J, with 10 bases in the middle. There are 14 residues in the CDR3. The CDR3 region has the DNA TGTGCCATCACTTATGAATTGAACACCGGGGAGCTGTTTTTT. It codes for CAITYELNTGELFF.

The chain links TRBV6-6 to TRBJ2-3; D is undetermined. The CDR3 is 14 amino acids. Trimming took 0 bases from V and 5 from J, leaving 9 bases between them. Per germline, CDR1 MNHNY and CDR2 SVGAGI (reference sequence). The CDR3 DNA reads TGTGCCAGCAGTTACTCGGCGGAGTTAGATACGCAGTATTTT. Translating it yields CASSYSAELDTQYF.

The chain links TRBV4-1 to TRBJ2-5, with TRBD2 identical over 7 bases. The CDR3 is 15 amino acids. From germline, CDR1 is MGHRA and CDR2 YSYEKL. V lost 4 bases to trimming and J lost 4 bases; unmatched junction nucleotides: 9. The CDR3 DNA is TGCGCCAGCAGCCTGGGGGGGGAGTCGGGAGAGACCCAGTACTTC. It codes for CASSLGGESGETQYF.

The chain has TRBV4-3 and TRBJ1-1, with 11 bases that match TRBD1. CDR1 and CDR2 from the germline V gene are LGHNA and YSLEER. The CDR3 spans 14 residues. Losses at the gene ends were 6 bases for V and 6 bases for J; bases not matched to a gene: 6. CDR3 residues: CASSQPGQGAEAFF. The CDR3, as DNA: TGCGCCAGCAGTCAGCCGGGACAGGGGGCTGAAGCTTTCTTT.

The genes are TRBV9 and TRBJ2-3; TRBD2 might be the D (6 bases). CDR1 SGDLS and CDR2 YYNGEE come from the germline V gene. The CDR3 has 24 residues. Trimming removed 0 bases at V and 2 bases at J, with 37 bases between. The CDR3 sequence is CASSVVRDSAYPSFRATLTDTQYF. The CDR3 DNA reads as TGTGCCAGCAGCGTAGTGAGGGACTCCGCGTACCCATCTTTTCGAGCGACCCTCACAGATACGCAGTATTTT.

This sequence joins TRBV28 and TRBJ1-2; 9 bases line up with TRBD1. The CDR3 is 15 amino acids. V was clipped by 5 bases and J by 6 bases; unmatched bases: 10. Germline V gives CDR1 MDHEN, CDR2 SYDVKM. The CDR3 loop reads CASSGTGGASNGYTF. The CDR3 bases are TGTGCCAGCAGTGGAACAGGGGGCGCGAGCAATGGCTACACCTTC.

This clone was seen only once. The V and J genes are TRBV7-8 and TRBJ2-3; maybe TRBD1 (5 bases). Looked up from germline, CDR1 is SGHVS and CDR2 is FQNEAQ. Trimming removed 1 base at V and 8 bases at J, with 13 bases between. This CDR3 spans 14 amino acids. CDR3 sequence reads: CASSLEQAIGTQYF. For the CDR3, the DNA is TGTGCCAGCAGCTTAGAACAGGCAATCGGTACGCAGTATTTT.

The rearrangement uses TRBV7-9 and TRBJ2-3; 10 bases line up with TRBD2. Germline V gene lookup returns CDR1 SEHNR and CDR2 FQNEAQ (reference sequence). The ends lost 4 bases at V and 3 bases at J; junction bases unmatched: 7. The CDR3 runs 16 residues. The CDR3 DNA follows: TGTGCCAGCAGCTCCAGAGCGGGGGGGCAGACAGATACGCAGTATTTT. Amino acids: CASSSRAGGQTDTQYF.

The V gene is TRBV7-2, the J gene TRBJ1-2, with 8 bases that match TRBD1. Trimming at V came to 5 bases and at J to 6 bases, leaving 8 bases not matched to a gene. In germline, CDR1 is SGHTA, CDR2 FQGNSA. The CDR3 runs to 14 residues. The CDR3 DNA reads as TGTGCCAGCAGCCCCCGGGACAGGCTTGATGGCTACACCTTC. It translates to CASSPRDRLDGYTF.

The rearrangement joins TRBV4-3 to TRBJ1-2; 9 nucleotides match TRBD1. This CDR3 spans 16 amino acids. Per the germline V gene, CDR1 is LGHNA and CDR2 is YSLEER. J was trimmed by 6 bases and V by 1 base; bases with no gene match: 9. As DNA, the CDR3 is TGCGCCAGCAGCCAAGCTTCAACGGGACAGGGCAATGGCTACACCTTC. Translation: CASSQASTGQGNGYTF.

The chain couples TRBV7-2 to TRBJ2-3; weak D call: TRBD1 (6 bases). This CDR3 has 15 amino acids. The ends were cut back, 2 bases at V and 2 bases at J, with 11 bases in the middle. Germline-derived CDR1 and CDR2 are SGHTA and FQGNSA. CDR3 sequence reads: CASSLTYRVTDTQYF. In DNA, the CDR3 is TGTGCCAGCAGCTTAACCTACAGGGTCACAGATACGCAGTATTTT.

The chain combines TRBV7-9 with TRBJ2-1; D call uncertain. The CDR3 consists of 13 residues. V was shortened by 7 bases and J by 4 bases, with 11 bases between the two germline ends. Germline V CDR1 and CDR2: SEHNR, FQNEAQ (reference sequence). CDR3 in amino acids: CASTSWVYNEQFF. The CDR3 region has the DNA TGTGCCAGCACCTCTTGGGTTTACAATGAGCAGTTCTTC.

This rearrangement joins TRBV4-3 to TRBJ2-3; a weak D match, TRBD1 (5 bases). CDR3 length equals 14 residues. In germline, CDR1 is LGHNA, CDR2 YSLEER. The ends were cut back, 2 bases at V and 6 bases at J, with 12 bases in the middle. The CDR3 DNA sequence: TGCGCCAGCAGCCAAAGGCTACAGGTTGATACGCAGTATTTT. Encoded protein: CASSQRLQVDTQYF.

The J gene is TRBJ2-7, the V gene TRBV29-1, with 8 bases aligning to TRBD1. Unmatched junction bases numbered 5, after V lost 1 base and J lost 3 bases. In germline, CDR1 is SQVTM, CDR2 ANQGSEA. The CDR3 sequence is 14 residues long. The CDR3 nucleotides read TGCAGCGTTGAAGCCCCCGGGACAGGCTACGAGCAGTACTTC. It codes for CSVEAPGTGYEQYF.

CDR3 bases: TGTGCCAGTACTCGGCACGCAGGGCTGGGGGGCAACACTGAAGCTTTCTTT. It is translated as CASTRHAGLGGNTEAFF. The rearrangement joins TRBV19 to TRBJ1-1; maybe TRBD1 (6 bases). CDR1 and CDR2 (germline): LNHDA, SQIVND (reference sequence). Trimming left V 7 bases short and J 2 bases short, with 23 bases between. The CDR3 runs to 17 residues. Full variable domain (missing parts from reference TRBV19 and TRBJ1-1): DGGITQSPKYLFRKEGQNVTLSCEQNLNHDAMYWYRQDPGQGLRLIYYSQIVNDFQKGDIAEGYSVSREKKESFPLTVTSAQKNPTAFYLCASTRHAGLGGNTEAFFGQGTRLTVV.

The chain combines TRBV5-5 with TRBJ2-7, with D possibly being TRBD2 (5 bases). Germline V gene data show CDR1 as SGHKS and CDR2 as YYEKEE (reference sequence). The germline V and J ends were trimmed by 0 bases and 6 bases, with 7 bases remaining between them. There are 12 residues in the CDR3. The CDR3 protein is CASSLGGSEQYF. The CDR3 DNA reads as TGTGCCAGCAGCTTGGGAGGGAGCGAGCAGTACTTC.